The 25 T cell receptor beta chains listed next were all sequenced from one sample in a study of blood T cells in healthy people across ages. With a J-beta primer mix and a sample-barcoded 5' primer, a second PCR ran roughly 6 to 11 cycles. MiXCR, applied by TCRdb to the 5' RACE reads, yields one record per CDR3 protein. The sample has 450,000 to 650,000 distinct CDR3 sequences, around 24% seen once. These same data were also listed under a study on T cells of mothers and their children.

Input material: blood. These receptors were obtained from a boy between 10 and 17 years old in good health.

In its sample, this clonotype was seen a few times. The chain links TRBV28 to TRBJ2-1; TRBD1 matches 12 bases. V shed 2 bases and J 2 bases; nucleotides not matched to a gene: 13. Per germline, CDR1 MDHEN and CDR2 SYDVKM. The CDR3 has 20 residues. CDR3 amino acids: CASSLDSLFWDRGPYNEQFF. The CDR3 region has the DNA TGTGCCAGCAGTTTAGACTCGCTCTTTTGGGACAGGGGGCCCTACAATGAGCAGTTCTTC.

With regard to this clonotype: A clone one base away is much larger, so this may be a read error. The chain uses TRBV4-3 and TRBJ2-5; 11 bases line up with TRBD2. The germline V gene encodes CDR1 LGHNA and CDR2 YSLEER. The CDR3 loop spans 15 amino acids. CDR3 sequence reads: CASSQVTSGGETRYF. The DNA for the CDR3 is TGCGCCAGCAGCCAAGTAACTAGCGGGGGAGAGACCCGGTACTTC.

This sequence joins TRBV6-1 and TRBJ2-1, with 13 bases aligning to TRBD2. The trim removed 5 bases at V and 4 bases at J, leaving 8 bases unmatched. Germline V CDR1 and CDR2: MNHNS, SASEGT. The CDR3 has 17 amino acids. The CDR3 here is CASSPGTSGIGYNEQFF. The DNA of the CDR3 is TGTGCCAGCAGTCCTGGGACTAGCGGGATAGGGTACAATGAGCAGTTCTTC.

The sample holds a few counts of this clonotype. The J gene is TRBJ1-4, the V gene TRBV7-9; a possible D gene is TRBD1 (5 bases). Germline lookup yields CDR1 SEHNR and CDR2 FQNEAQ (reference sequence). The CDR3 length is 16 residues. V was clipped by 5 bases and J by 0 bases, with 13 bases between them. The CDR3 DNA sequence: TGTGCCAGCAGCGACAGCGACCATGCAACTAATGAAAAACTGTTTTTT. This translates into CASSDSDHATNEKLFF.

This clonotype was seen only a few times. V is TRBV3-1 and J is TRBJ1-2; a possible D gene is TRBD1 (6 bases). The ends were cut back, 1 base at V and 4 bases at J, with 19 bases in the middle. The CDR3 runs to 17 residues. Looked up from germline, CDR1 is LGHDT and CDR2 is YNNKEL (reference sequence). CDR3 residues: CASSQAPSSDSLYGYTF. The CDR3, as DNA: TGTGCCAGCAGCCAAGCTCCTTCTTCGGACAGCCTCTATGGCTACACCTTC.

The chain is built from TRBV11-2 and TRBJ2-1; weak D call: TRBD2 (6 bases). The V end lost 0 bases, the J end lost 13 bases, and 10 bases lay between the germline ends. The CDR3 sequence is 12 residues long. The germline V gene encodes CDR1 SGHAT and CDR2 FQNNGV. CDR3 region: CASSLDRERQFF. Written as DNA, the CDR3 is TGTGCCAGCAGCTTAGATCGGGAGCGCCAGTTCTTC.

The sample holds a few counts of this clonotype. The V call is TRBV18, the J call TRBJ2-3; TRBD2 matches at 12 bases. The germline CDR1 and CDR2 sequences are KGHSH and LQKENI. The V and J ends lost 7 bases and 9 bases, in that order; junction bases with no gene match: 11. This CDR3 is built from 15 residues. The CDR3 nucleotides read TGTGCCAGCTTTCTGACTAGCGGGGGATATCGGACGCAGTATTTT. Amino acids: CASFLTSGGYRTQYF.

This clonotype has a handful of counts. The CDR3, as DNA: TGTGCCAGCAGCCAAGAATCCGATGTGGGTCTAGCGGGAGAGACCCAGTACTTC. As protein: CASSQESDVGLAGETQYF. This sequence joins TRBV4-2 and TRBJ2-5, with 8 positions matching TRBD2. The CDR3 is made up of 18 amino acids. Germline V gene lookup returns CDR1 LGHNA and CDR2 YNFKEQ. The V segment lost 0 bases and the J segment 4 bases; nucleotides outside the gene matches: 13.

The chain joins TRBV9 to TRBJ2-7; 7 bases fit TRBD2. CDR1 is SGDLS, CDR2 YYNGEE, per germline. V was clipped by 2 bases and J by 4 bases; unmatched bases: 12. The CDR3 is 16 residues long. In DNA form, the CDR3 reads TGTGCCAGCAGCGTCTCTCCCGCGGGAGCGGGATACGAGCAGTACTTC. It encodes CASSVSPAGAGYEQYF.

The chain is built from TRBV24-1 and TRBJ2-5, with TRBD1 identical over 9 bases. The CDR3 is 18 amino acids. CDR1 KGHDR and CDR2 SFDVKD come from the germline V gene. Unmatched junction bases numbered 10, after V lost 3 bases and J lost 0 bases. CDR3 loop: CATSDPVRDRVNQETQYF. The CDR3 DNA reads TGTGCCACCAGTGATCCGGTCCGGGACAGGGTCAACCAAGAGACCCAGTACTTC.

This clonotype was seen a handful of times. The chain recombines TRBV2 with TRBJ2-1; TRBD1 or TRBD2 may be the D gene (6 bases each). The CDR3 is 15 residues long. From germline, CDR1 is SNHLY and CDR2 FYNNEI. Trimming pared 1 base from V and 2 bases from J, leaving 9 bases between. CDR3 protein: CASSEGGAAYNEQFF. In DNA, the CDR3 is TGTGCCAGCAGTGAAGGGGGGGCGGCCTACAATGAGCAGTTCTTC.

This rearrangement joins TRBV11-2 to TRBJ2-3; the match to TRBD2 covers 7 bases. The ends lost 8 bases at V and 12 bases at J; junction bases unmatched: 17. The CDR3 runs 14 residues. CDR1 SGHAT and CDR2 FQNNGV come from the germline V gene. The CDR3 DNA follows: TGTGCCAGCGGCTCCCGACTCCTAGCGGCCCTTCAGTATTTT. Amino acids: CASGSRLLAALQYF. Full variable domain (rest looked up from reference TRBV11-2 and TRBJ2-3): EAGVAQSPRYKIIEKRQSVAFWCNPISGHATLYWYQQILGQGPKLLIQFQNNGVVDDSQLPKDRFSAERLKGVDSTLKIQPAKLEDSAVYLCASGSRLLAALQYFGPGTRLTVL.

The chain carries TRBV7-2 and TRBJ1-3, with a tentative D call TRBD1 (5 bases). This CDR3 comprises 14 residues. Trimming stripped 5 bases from V and 3 bases from J, with 11 bases between. Germline V CDR1 and CDR2: SGHTA, FQGNSA. This CDR3 reads CASSPQGYGNTIYF. The CDR3 DNA reads as TGTGCCAGCAGCCCTCAGGGATATGGAAACACCATATATTTT.

This clonotype was observed a handful of times. The chain combines TRBV5-5 with TRBJ2-1, with a tentative D call TRBD1 (6 bases). Trimming took 4 bases from V and 2 from J, leaving 19 bases between them. Germline CDR1 is SGHKS and CDR2 is YYEKEE (reference sequence). There are 17 residues in the CDR3. CDR3 nucleotides: TGTGCCAGCAGCCGGAAAGGGGACACCCAAACCTACAATGAGCAGTTCTTC. Protein product: CASSRKGDTQTYNEQFF.

The sample holds a few counts of this clonotype. The chain has TRBV28 and TRBJ2-1; D could derive from TRBD1 or TRBD2 (6 bases each). The J call is uncertain, as TRBJ2-5 better fits the DNA end. Germline V gene lookup returns CDR1 MDHEN and CDR2 SYDVKM. The CDR3 consists of 15 residues. The CDR3 region is CASSFLSGGGETQYF. In DNA form, the CDR3 reads TGTGCCAGCAGTTTTCTGTCCGGGGGCGGGGAGACCCAGTACTTC.

The chain is built from TRBV20-1 and TRBJ1-3; D possibly corresponds to TRBD1 (5 bases). The CDR3 length is 16 residues. Trimming stripped 5 bases from V and 0 bases from J, with 17 bases between. Looked up from germline, CDR1 is DFQATT and CDR2 is SNEGSKA (reference sequence). CDR3 sequence: CSAVWGTALSGNTIYF. CDR3 sequence (DNA): TGCAGTGCTGTGTGGGGGACGGCACTCTCTGGAAACACCATATATTTT.

V gene TRBV15 combines with J gene TRBJ2-1; 9 bases are a match to TRBD2. This CDR3 region has 19 residues. The V and J ends lost 0 bases and 5 bases, in that order; junction bases with no gene match: 14. In germline, CDR1 is LNHNV, CDR2 YYDKDF (reference sequence). The CDR3 spells CATSRDQARLAEPDNEQFF. CDR3 DNA sequence: TGTGCCACCAGCAGAGATCAGGCCCGACTAGCGGAGCCCGACAATGAGCAGTTCTTC.

The chain joins TRBV7-2 to TRBJ2-7; possibly TRBD2 for D (5 bases). V was shortened by 1 base and J by 0 bases, with 16 bases between the two germline ends. The germline V gene has CDR1 SGHTA and CDR2 FQGNSA. The length of the CDR3 is 17 residues. The CDR3 region has the DNA TGTGCCAGCAGCTTAGGGGGTAATCGAGGGCGCTCCTACGAGCAGTACTTC. This codes for CASSLGGNRGRSYEQYF.

In its sample, this clonotype was seen many times. The V gene is TRBV5-1, the J gene TRBJ1-1; D is possibly TRBD1 (6 bases). The CDR3 consists of 15 residues. Trimming took 4 bases from V and 7 from J, leaving 20 bases between them. CDR1 and CDR2 from the germline V gene are SGHRS and YFSETQ. The CDR3, as DNA: TGCGCCAGCAGCGGACACAGGGATCCGGGTTTTGAAGCTTTCTTT. This encodes CASSGHRDPGFEAFF. The full variable domain, with the rest looked up from reference TRBV5-1 and TRBJ1-1, is KAGVTQTPRYLIKTRGQQVTLSCSPISGHRSVSWYQQTPGQGLQFLFEYFSETQRNKGNFPGRFSGRQFSNSRSEMNVSTLELGDSALYLCASSGHRDPGFEAFFGQGTRLTVV.

This clonotype appeared many times. The rearrangement links TRBV5-1 to TRBJ2-5; D may be TRBD2 (6 bases). The DNA end is a closer match to TRBJ2-1, so the J assignment may be wrong. This CDR3 is 13 amino acids long. Germline-derived CDR1 and CDR2 are SGHRS and YFSETQ. DNA for the CDR3: TGCGCCAGCAGCTTGGAGGGACTCGGGGAGCAGTTCTTC. Encoded protein: CASSLEGLGEQFF.

The chain links TRBV4-3 to TRBJ1-6; D call uncertain. The CDR3 contains 15 residues. The V gene lost 0 bases and the J gene lost 7 bases, with 10 bases spanning the gap. The germline V gene encodes CDR1 LGHNA and CDR2 YSLEER. CDR3 nucleotides: TGCGCCAGCAGCCAAGATCCCACGGTCAATTCACCCCTCCACTTT. It yields the protein CASSQDPTVNSPLHF.

The genes are TRBV29-1 and TRBJ1-1; no reliable D call. Germline CDR1 and CDR2: SQVTM and ANQGSEA. With 5 bases removed from V and 1 base from J, the gap between germline ends came to 8 bases. CDR3 size: 12 residues. The CDR3 loop is CSVTDANTEAFF. CDR3 DNA: TGCAGCGTTACGGATGCGAACACTGAAGCTTTCTTT.

Ten or more counts support this clonotype. This chain joins TRBV6-4 and TRBJ1-6; D unresolved. This CDR3 has 13 amino acids. Germline CDR1 and CDR2: MRHNA and SNTAGT. Trimming removed 2 bases at V and 5 bases at J, with 4 bases between. CDR3 loop: CASSDKDNSPLHF. The CDR3 DNA reads as TGTGCCAGCAGTGACAAGGATAATTCACCCCTCCACTTT.

Only a few counts were recorded for this clonotype. One end of the junction varies from germline; a read error may be responsible. This chain uses TRBV10-3 with TRBJ2-1; TRBD2 aligns across 10 bases. CDR3 length: 17 residues. Germline CDR1 ENHRY, CDR2 SYGVKD. The CDR3 coding sequence is TGTGCCATCAGTGCCGCTAGCGGGAGTGTAGGGTACATTGAGCAGTTCTTC. Protein product: CAISAASGSVGYIEQFF.

The J gene is TRBJ2-7, the V gene TRBV29-1; no clear D. The CDR3 extends over 11 amino acids. The V gene's germline CDR1 is SQVTM and CDR2 ANQGSEA. V lost 5 bases and J 6 bases, leaving 11 bases between the germline ends. The CDR3 DNA follows: TGCAGCGTTCAAGGAGTAGGCGAGCAGTACTTC. Protein sequence: CSVQGVGEQYF.